These 25 T cell receptor beta chains originate from one sample sequenced in a study of T cell changes during pregnancy in multiple sclerosis. TCRdb keeps only in-frame clones here, not all; method: immunoSEQ multiplex PCR. The data hold tens of thousands of clones, with roughly nine tenths observed a single time. The sequencing used CD8+ T cells from peripheral blood mononuclear cells, collected in the first trimester of pregnancy. The receptors originated from a female donor in good health, enrolled as a control in a pregnancy study.

The chain carries TRBV4-2 and TRBJ2-1; TRBD2 matches 9 bases. V shed 1 base, J shed 4 bases, and the junction held 2 bases outside the gene matches. Germline V CDR1 and CDR2: LGHNA, YNFKEQ. CDR3 length equals 15 residues. This CDR3 is CASSQVAGEYNEQFF. Written as DNA, the CDR3 is TGTGCCAGCAGCCAAGTAGCGGGAGAGTACAATGAGCAGTTCTTC.

The gene calls are TRBV5-1 and TRBJ1-6; TRBD1 matches 9 bases. This CDR3 has 15 amino acids. J gave up 7 bases and V 3 bases, and 5 bases lay outside the gene matches. The germline V gene has CDR1 SGHRS and CDR2 YFSETQ. For the CDR3, the DNA is TGCGCCAGCAGCTCTCAGACAGGGGGGAATTCACCCCTCCACTTT. Its protein is CASSSQTGGNSPLHF.

V gene TRBV4-1 combines with J gene TRBJ2-2; no clear D. V gave up 1 base and J gave up 7 bases, with 4 bases separating them. CDR1 is MGHRA, CDR2 YSYEKL, per germline. The CDR3 loop spans 12 amino acids. The CDR3 DNA sequence: TGCGCCAGCAGCCAAGGCAGCGGGGAGCTGTTTTTT. Its translation is CASSQGSGELFF.

As for this clone: The same CDR3 also results from other DNA sequences found in this sample. V usage is TRBV9 and J usage is TRBJ2-1; possibly TRBD1 for D (5 bases). Germline lookup yields CDR1 SGDLS and CDR2 YYNGEE. CDR3 size: 15 residues. V was pared by 0 bases and J by 3 bases, with 10 bases between. CDR3 sequence: CASSVGAGLYNEQFF. In DNA form, the CDR3 reads TGTGCCAGCAGCGTAGGGGCAGGGCTCTACAATGAGCAGTTCTTC.

The gene calls are TRBV29-1 and TRBJ2-7, with D perhaps matching TRBD1 (5 bases). Trimming stripped 2 bases from V and 3 bases from J, with 11 bases between. The CDR3 sequence is 13 residues long. Germline V gene data show CDR1 as SQVTM and CDR2 as ANQGSEA. The CDR3 nucleotides read TGCAGCGTTGAATTCAAAGGGGACTACGAGCAGTACTTC. Amino acid sequence: CSVEFKGDYEQYF.

The gene calls are TRBV6-4 and TRBJ2-2, with TRBD1 identical over 10 bases. The CDR3 is 14 amino acids. V lost 8 bases, J lost 5 bases, and 5 bases stayed unmatched. Germline V gene lookup returns CDR1 MRHNA and CDR2 SNTAGT. CDR3 protein: CASAGTGETGELFF. CDR3 sequence (DNA): TGTGCCAGCGCTGGGACAGGGGAGACCGGGGAGCTGTTTTTT.

The chain carries TRBV11-2 and TRBJ2-5, with 12 bases fitting TRBD2. The trim removed 5 bases at V and 4 bases at J, leaving 8 bases unmatched. The germline V gene encodes CDR1 SGHAT and CDR2 FQNNGV. The CDR3 totals 16 residues. CDR3 loop: CASSQRLAGERETQYF. In DNA, the CDR3 is TGTGCCAGCAGCCAAAGACTAGCGGGAGAAAGAGAGACCCAGTACTTC.

This chain connects TRBV29-1 to TRBJ1-2; 7 bases map to TRBD1. This CDR3 region has 15 residues. After removal of 0 bases from V and 2 bases from J, the junction contained 6 bases not matched to a gene. Germline CDR1 reads SQVTM; CDR2 reads ANQGSEA. CDR3: CSVEDRPGQNYGYTF. CDR3 DNA: TGCAGCGTTGAAGATCGCCCGGGACAGAACTATGGCTACACCTTC.

In its sample, this clone was seen a few times. The rearrangement links TRBV28 to TRBJ2-6, with unresolved D. The V end lost 8 bases, the J end lost 0 bases, and 14 bases lay between the germline ends. The CDR3 spans 16 residues. CDR1 and CDR2 (germline): MDHEN, SYDVKM. The CDR3 region is CASGVGTVSGANVLTF. The DNA of the CDR3 is TGTGCCAGCGGAGTGGGTACCGTCTCTGGGGCCAACGTCCTGACTTTC. Full variable domain (rest looked up from reference TRBV28 and TRBJ2-6): DVKVTQSSRYLVKRTGEKVFLECVQDMDHENMFWYRQDPGLGLRLIYFSYDVKMKEKGDIPEGYSVSREKKERFSLILESASTNQTSMYLCASGVGTVSGANVLTFGAGSRLTVL.

V is TRBV7-3 and J is TRBJ2-3; a possible D gene is TRBD1 (6 bases). The CDR3 loop spans 14 amino acids. The germline CDR1 and CDR2 sequences are SGHTA and FQGTGA. V shed 1 base and J shed 2 bases, with 7 bases lying between them. The CDR3 here is CASSLRTDTDTQYF. In DNA, the CDR3 is TGTGCCAGCAGCTTAAGGACAGACACAGATACGCAGTATTTT.

The chain recombines TRBV28 with TRBJ1-5; 7 bases map to TRBD1. The ends lost 11 bases at V and 7 bases at J; junction bases unmatched: 14. This CDR3 is built from 14 residues. Looked up from germline, CDR1 is MDHEN and CDR2 is SYDVKM. CDR3 amino acids: CAVPGQRLGQPQHF. CDR3 bases: TGTGCCGTCCCGGGACAGAGATTAGGACAGCCCCAGCATTTT.

The chain's CDR3 is CASSPTGRADTQYF. The DNA for the CDR3 is TGTGCCAGTAGTCCTACTGGGCGGGCAGATACGCAGTATTTT. The rearrangement links TRBV19 to TRBJ2-3, with D possibly being TRBD2 (5 bases). Germline CDR1 is LNHDA and CDR2 is SQIVND (reference sequence). This CDR3 is built from 14 residues. The V end lost 5 bases, the J end lost 4 bases, and 13 bases lay between the germline ends.

This clone was picked up one time. The CDR3 region is CASSYGAATYGYTF. CDR3 nucleotides: TGTGCCAGCAGTTACGGGGCAGCTACCTATGGCTACACCTTC. The chain combines TRBV6-6 with TRBJ1-2; tentative D call: TRBD1 (5 bases). The CDR3 covers 14 residues. V was shortened by 2 bases and J by 4 bases, with 11 bases between the two germline ends. Per the germline V gene, CDR1 is MNHNY and CDR2 is SVGAGI (reference sequence).

The J gene is TRBJ2-1, the V gene TRBV13; D is uncertain. Deletions cut 5 bases from V and 5 bases from J, with 10 bases between. Germline V gene lookup returns CDR1 PRHDT and CDR2 FYEKMQ (reference sequence). The CDR3 is 13 residues long. CDR3 sequence (DNA): TGTGCCAGCAGCCTTACAGAAAACAATGAGCAGTTCTTC. As protein: CASSLTENNEQFF.

V and J are TRBV4-2 and TRBJ2-7; TRBD1 is a possible D gene (6 bases). This CDR3 has 14 residues. V was clipped by 5 bases and J by 4 bases, with 15 bases between them. Per germline, CDR1 LGHNA and CDR2 YNFKEQ. The chain's CDR3 is CASSLIHREYEQYF. The DNA of the CDR3 is TGTGCCAGCAGCTTGATTCACAGGGAGTACGAGCAGTACTTC.

The chain couples TRBV7-9 to TRBJ2-5; the D gene is possibly TRBD2 (6 bases). Trimming took 1 base from V and 4 from J, leaving 10 bases between them. This CDR3 contains 14 residues. CDR1 SEHNR and CDR2 FQNEAQ come from the germline V gene (reference sequence). The CDR3 is CASSLVGSGETQYF. For the CDR3, the DNA is TGTGCCAGCAGCTTAGTAGGTAGCGGAGAGACCCAGTACTTC.

The J gene is TRBJ2-7, the V gene TRBV7-6, with D possibly matching TRBD2 (5 bases). V was clipped by 1 base and J by 5 bases, with 12 bases between them. The length of the CDR3 is 14 residues. Per the germline V gene, CDR1 is SGHVS and CDR2 is FNYEAQ. The CDR3 DNA reads TGTGCCAGCAGCTTAGGTGGAGGAATGGACGAGCAGTACTTC. Translated, it gives CASSLGGGMDEQYF.

The rearrangement uses TRBV1 and TRBJ2-7; the table's D gene call, TRBD2, was not cross checked with the DNA. TRBV1 is annotated as a pseudogene. The CDR3 length is 14 residues. The CDR3 loop reads CTSSPGTSNYEQYF. In DNA, the CDR3 is TGCACCAGCAGCCCCGGGACTTCCAACTACGAGCAGTACTTC.

The V and J genes are TRBV7-8 and TRBJ1-5; D is unclear. Looked up from germline, CDR1 is SGHVS and CDR2 is FQNEAQ. The CDR3 consists of 14 residues. V dropped 2 bases and J dropped 3 bases, with 8 bases sitting between them. The CDR3 DNA reads TGTGCCAGCAGCTTACGATTGGCCAATCAGCCCCAGCATTTT. It encodes CASSLRLANQPQHF.

The CDR3 loop reads CASSPWTGGSSGQPQHF. DNA of the CDR3: TGTGCCAGCAGCCCCTGGACAGGGGGTTCATCAGGACAGCCCCAGCATTTT. The chain has TRBV28 and TRBJ1-5, with 10 bases lining up with TRBD1. CDR1 and CDR2 from the germline V gene are MDHEN and SYDVKM. V lost 6 bases to trimming and J lost 7 bases; unmatched junction nucleotides: 15. CDR3 length: 17 residues.

V usage is TRBV4-2 and J usage is TRBJ2-7, with 8 bases that match TRBD2. The CDR3 spans 14 residues. Looked up from germline, CDR1 is LGHNA and CDR2 is YNFKEQ. J gave up 5 bases and V 4 bases, and 7 bases lay outside the gene matches. This CDR3 is CASSPDGRAHEQYF. CDR3 in DNA: TGTGCCAGCAGCCCCGACGGGAGGGCCCACGAGCAGTACTTC.

Regarding this clone: As the CDR3 is not closed by the conserved phenylalanine or tryptophan, this likely results from a read error. The CDR3 region is CASSLGTSETYEQYL. The CDR3 DNA follows: TGTGCCAGCAGTTTGGGGACTAGCGAAACCTACGAGCAGTACCTC. V usage is TRBV6-5 and J usage is TRBJ2-7; 10 nucleotides match TRBD2. CDR1 is MNHEY, CDR2 SVGAGI, per germline. The CDR3 covers 15 residues. V shed 4 bases, J shed 2 bases, and the junction held 5 bases outside the gene matches.

The chain uses TRBV4-3 and TRBJ1-2, with D maybe TRBD1 (5 bases). The CDR3 runs 14 residues. The V end was cut by 0 bases, the J end by 8 bases, with 13 bases between. Per the germline V gene, CDR1 is LGHNA and CDR2 is YSLEER. The CDR3 DNA reads TGCGCCAGCAGCCAAGATATACCAGGGAGGGGCTACACCTTC. Its protein is CASSQDIPGRGYTF.

The chain combines TRBV29-1 with TRBJ2-7; 8 nucleotides match TRBD1. CDR3 length: 13 amino acids. V lost 4 bases to trimming and J lost 6 bases; unmatched junction nucleotides: 8. Per germline, CDR1 SQVTM and CDR2 ANQGSEA. The CDR3 sequence is CSVGRGRGTEQYF. CDR3 DNA sequence: TGCAGCGTTGGCAGGGGGCGAGGGACCGAGCAGTACTTC.

The chain combines TRBV28 with TRBJ2-7; D possibly corresponds to TRBD1 (7 bases). CDR1 is MDHEN, CDR2 SYDVKM, per germline. This CDR3 region has 14 residues. Between the trimmed V and J ends, which lost 5 bases and 6 bases, there was a span of 17 bases. The CDR3: CASSQPRRGPEQYF. CDR3 nucleotides: TGTGCCAGCAGTCAGCCCCGGAGGGGGCCCGAGCAGTACTTC. The complete variable domain, with remaining parts taken from reference TRBV28 and TRBJ2-7, reads DVKVTQSSRYLVKRTGEKVFLECVQDMDHENMFWYRQDPGLGLRLIYFSYDVKMKEKGDIPEGYSVSREKKERFSLILESASTNQTSMYLCASSQPRRGPEQYFGPGTRLTVT.